Following are 13 T cell receptor beta chains from one sample sequenced in a study of T cell repertoires in aging, cancer and after chemotherapy. TCR beta rearrangements were amplified from peripheral blood genomic DNA. Rearranged V-D-J TRB sequences were amplified with a mixed TRB-A/B primer pool. TCRdb re-called the multiplex PCR reads through MiXCR, storing one row per CDR3 protein. The sample comprises 2,000 to 2,500 distinct CDR3 sequences, 25% of which are singletons, and less than 35% rests with the top ten. The sample taken for sequencing was blood. The receptors stem from a human donor with a solid tumor.

This clonotype is medium-sized in the sample. The V and J genes are TRBV7-2 and TRBJ2-7; D is undetermined. Per germline, CDR1 SGHTA and CDR2 FQGNSA. The CDR3 extends over 14 amino acids. Trimming pared 1 base from V and 7 bases from J, leaving 14 bases between. The CDR3 DNA reads TGTGCCAGCAGCTTAGACTACTCTCCTAGGGAGCAGTACTTC. It encodes CASSLDYSPREQYF.

This clonotype was detected only a few times. V usage is TRBV7-3 and J usage is TRBJ2-1, with D maybe TRBD2 (5 bases). Germline V gene data show CDR1 as SGHTA and CDR2 as FQGTGA. V was shortened by 5 bases and J by 9 bases, with 23 bases between the two germline ends. There are 16 residues in the CDR3. CDR3 sequence reads: CASSLRYDHGESEQFF. The CDR3 region has the DNA TGTGCCAGCAGCCTCCGTTATGACCACGGGGAGAGTGAGCAGTTCTTC.

The rearrangement joins TRBV6-5 to TRBJ1-2; 9 bases align to TRBD1. J was trimmed by 5 bases and V by 8 bases; bases with no gene match: 6. From germline, CDR1 is MNHEY and CDR2 SVGAGI. The CDR3 consists of 13 residues. CDR3 sequence: CASAVGTGYGYTF. The CDR3 region has the DNA TGTGCCAGCGCCGTCGGGACAGGGTATGGCTACACCTTC.

This clonotype ranks as medium-sized. V gene TRBV27 combines with J gene TRBJ1-2, with D unresolved. This CDR3 comprises 14 residues. Germline V gives CDR1 MNHEY, CDR2 SMNVEV (reference sequence). CDR3 nucleotide sequence: TGTGTACGCCCCGGGAGGCCCTCTGACTATGGCTACACCTTC. Translating gives CVRPGRPSDYGYTF.

This clonotype has only one observation. Since a much larger clone is just one base distant, this may be a read error. This chain links TRBV18 with TRBJ2-2; TRBD2 matches 11 bases. The CDR3 consists of 18 residues. Germline V gene sequence: CDR1 KGHSH, CDR2 LQKENI. In nucleotides, the CDR3 is TGTGCCAGCTCGAGCTCGACTAGCGGGATAAGGGACACCGGGGATCTGTTTTTT. Translated: CASSSSTSGIRDTGDLFF. The whole variable domain, remainder taken from reference TRBV18 and TRBJ2-2, is NAGVMQNPRHLVRRRGQEARLRCSPMKGHSHVYWYRQLPEEGLKFMVYLQKENIIDESGMPKERFSAEFPKEGPSILRIQQVVRGDSAAYFCASSSSTSGIRDTGDLFFGEGSRLTVL.

By proportion, this clonotype is medium-sized. This chain connects TRBV5-5 to TRBJ1-5, with a possible D match to TRBD1 (6 bases). Between the trimmed V and J ends, which lost 0 bases and 0 bases, there was a span of 7 bases. The germline V gene has CDR1 SGHKS and CDR2 YYEKEE (reference sequence). The CDR3 consists of 15 residues. The CDR3 nucleotides read TGTGCCAGCAGCTTGGAGGGGGTTAGCAATCAGCCCCAGCATTTT. Its protein product is CASSLEGVSNQPQHF.

This clonotype is medium-sized in the sample. The J gene is TRBJ2-1, the V gene TRBV4-3; 9 bases align to TRBD1. Looked up from germline, CDR1 is LGHNA and CDR2 is YSLEER. The ends lost 0 bases at V and 5 bases at J; junction bases unmatched: 11. The length of the CDR3 is 18 residues. The CDR3 bases are TGCGCCAGCAGCCAAGACGGGCCCGGACAGGGGAGGAACAATGAGCAGTTCTTC. Translation gives CASSQDGPGQGRNNEQFF.

This chain uses TRBV20-1 with TRBJ2-2; 10 bases map to TRBD2. Germline trimming cut 0 bases from V and 3 bases from J; bases unmatched to any gene: 1. Germline-derived CDR1 and CDR2 are DFQATT and SNEGSKA (reference sequence). The CDR3 spans 15 residues. The CDR3 DNA reads TGCAGTGCTAGAGATCTAGCGGGAGACACCGGGGAGCTGTTTTTT. As protein: CSARDLAGDTGELFF.

This clonotype is medium-sized (0.01 to 0.1%) by share. V gene TRBV20-1 combines with J gene TRBJ2-7, with 9 bases fitting TRBD2. Germline CDR1 is DFQATT and CDR2 is SNEGSKA (reference sequence). The CDR3 has 14 amino acids. V gave up 3 bases and J gave up 5 bases; unmatched junction bases: 8. This CDR3 is CSASPGTSSHEQYF. Here the CDR3 DNA reads TGCAGTGCTAGCCCCGGGACTAGCTCTCACGAGCAGTACTTC.

Points on this clonotype: It may be a read error: a sequence one base away is much more abundant. The final CDR3 position lacks the conserved phenylalanine or tryptophan, pointing to a likely read error. The chain carries TRBV20-1 and TRBJ2-7, with 10 bases fitting TRBD2. Germline V gene lookup returns CDR1 DFQATT and CDR2 SNEGSKA (reference sequence). The CDR3 length is 14 residues. V shed 4 bases, J shed 5 bases, and the junction held 8 bases outside the gene matches. CDR3 in amino acids: CSAMKGTSAHEQYY. Here the CDR3 DNA reads TGCAGTGCTATGAAAGGGACTAGCGCCCACGAGCAGTACTAC.

The chain uses TRBV27 and TRBJ2-3; the match to TRBD2 covers 10 bases. The germline gives CDR1 MNHEY, CDR2 SMNVEV (reference sequence). V dropped 2 bases and J dropped 5; count of bases not matched to a gene: 7. There are 16 residues in the CDR3. CDR3 loop: CASSLGASGRIDTQYF. The CDR3 nucleotides are TGTGCCAGCAGTTTAGGAGCTAGCGGGAGAATAGATACGCAGTATTTT.

Comments on this clonotype: A much more abundant neighbour one base away suggests this may be a read error. The chain has TRBV7-2 and TRBJ2-7; 8 bases are shared with TRBD1. The CDR3 sequence is 19 residues long. CDR1 and CDR2 from the germline V gene are SGHTA and FQGNSA. CDR3 DNA sequence: TGTGACAGAAGCTGGCCAAGGACAGGGAAGGCGGGTCCTACGAACGAGCAGTACTTC. It yields the protein CDRSWPRTGKAGPTNEQYF.

Details on this clonotype: Compared with germline, one end of the junction differs, possibly owing to a read error. The chain combines TRBV29-1 with TRBJ1-2; D is perhaps TRBD1 (5 bases). Germline loops: CDR1 SQVTM, CDR2 ANQGSEA. This CDR3 is built from 13 residues. CDR3 DNA sequence: TGCAGCGTTGATAGGGGTTTAGGCTATGGCCACACCTTC. It specifies CSVDRGLGYGHTF. The variable domain in full, completed from reference TRBV29-1 and TRBJ1-2, reads SAVISQKPSRDICQRGTSLTIQCQVDSQVTMMFWYRQQPGQSLTLIATANQGSEATYESGFVIDKFPISRPNLTFSTLTVSNMSPEDSSIYLCSVDRGLGYGHTFGSGTRLTVV.